Listed below are T cell receptor beta chains from one sample, sequenced in a study of blood T cell repertoires in COVID-19. The table came from immunoSEQ multiplex PCR; TCRdb's copy has only in-frame clones and leaves some out. The repertoire has over 75,000 clones, roughly 84% of them found once; the top ten carry 25% to 40%. The sequenced sample was peripheral blood. These receptors were collected from an elderly woman with active or convalescent COVID-19. The CDR3 runs from the conserved cysteine through the conserved F or W. Each record gives: clone size, V gene, J gene, CDR3 protein. Rows may omit the clone size; those that give it use once, few, many or a size class.

size: NA; V: TRBV10-3; J: TRBJ2-5; CDR3: CATQGAGGRGGETQYF
size: many; V: TRBV4-1; J: TRBJ1-2; CDR3: CASSQERFTGIAYGYTF
size: NA; V: TRBV30; J: TRBJ1-2; CDR3: CAWSVQGAYGYTF
size: once; V: TRBV30; J: TRBJ1-6; CDR3: CAWRGLGIENSPLHF
size: NA; V: TRBV9; J: TRBJ2-7; CDR3: CASSAQTGAFYEQYF
size: NA; V: TRBV27; J: TRBJ2-7; CDR3: CASSKRETYEQYF
size: NA; V: TRBV4-2; J: TRBJ1-6; CDR3: CASSQSARTVYNSPLHF
size: NA; V: TRBV13; J: TRBJ2-5; CDR3: CASSSTGQGETQYF
size: NA; V: TRBV7-9; J: TRBJ2-1; CDR3: CASSPRAGTGSYNEQFF
size: NA; V: TRBV15; J: TRBJ1-5; CDR3: CATSRDGGALVNQPQHF
size: NA; V: TRBV6-6; J: TRBJ2-2; CDR3: CASRDTGGPGELFF
size: NA; V: TRBV3-1/TRBV3-2; J: TRBJ1-6; CDR3: CASSQGTGTGSPLHF
size: NA; V: TRBV5-5; J: TRBJ1-2; CDR3: CASSLVQAGYGYTF
size: NA; V: TRBV5-1; J: TRBJ2-7; CDR3: CASSLAGGRTYEQYF
size: NA; V: TRBV10-3; J: TRBJ1-4; CDR3: CAISESGQATNEKLFF
size: NA; V: TRBV7-2; J: TRBJ2-7; CDR3: CASSLSFGDRGEQYF
size: NA; V: TRBV18; J: TRBJ2-4; CDR3: CASSRERDTGIQYF
size: NA; V: TRBV5-1; J: TRBJ2-5; CDR3: CASSLTHSQETQYF
size: NA; V: TRBV14; J: TRBJ1-1; CDR3: CASSQDGLSEAFF
size: NA; V: TRBV6-2/TRBV6-3; J: TRBJ2-2; CDR3: CASSYTGGPGTGELFF
size: NA; V: TRBV7-9; J: TRBJ1-2; CDR3: CASSPGTAYGYTF
size: NA; V: TRBV20-1; J: TRBJ2-3; CDR3: CSAGASGGFTDTQYF
size: NA; V: TRBV5-1; J: TRBJ2-2; CDR3: CASSLTDHTGELFF
size: NA; V: TRBV29-1; J: TRBJ1-1; CDR3: CSVLWRGNEAFF
size: NA; V: TRBV3-1/TRBV3-2; J: TRBJ1-1; CDR3: CASSKGTGERNTEAFF
size: NA; V: TRBV11-2; J: TRBJ2-1; CDR3: CASSTGLAGWYNEQFF
size: NA; V: TRBV19; J: TRBJ2-7; CDR3: CASSIVPGGYQEQYF